The clone carrying this T cell receptor (beta chain) was seen more than once but under ten times. What it binds is unknown. The data originate from a study of T cells in localized non-small cell lung cancer. General study points: It remains possible that heterogeneity exists, since only one tumor region was sequenced.

The protocol was immunoSEQ multiplex PCR, while the TCRdb copy is restricted to in-frame clones and leaves out a portion. The sample yields approximately 4,400 clones, roughly 28% seen once. The origin of this receptor is a man between 40 and 69 years old with stage III squamous cell lung carcinoma. The source was lung tumor tissue, collected before any cancer treatment.

DNA of the CDR3: TGTGCCAGCACCTCCGGACTGCCGAACACTGAAGCTTTCTTT. Encoded protein: CASTSGLPNTEAFF. The chain links TRBV11-3 to TRBJ1-1; D gene ambiguous. CDR3 size: 14 residues. Per the germline V gene, CDR1 is SGHNT and CDR2 is YENEEA. Trimming left V 7 bases short and J 1 base short, with 13 bases between.